This TCR beta chain was profiled in a study of CD8+ T cells in alopecia areata. About the research overall: Grafting placed skin from 6-12-month-old C3H/HeJ donors with spontaneous alopecia onto roughly 7-10-week-old female C3H/HeJ mice. Study outcomes and limitations: Normal skin's resident alphabeta T cells are sequenced alongside lesional scalp T cells. TCRs were shared less clearly across patients than in mice, possibly for HLA-related reasons. Lesional scalp, notably in alopecia totalis/universalis, had clonality above that of normal scalp.

Investigators isolated RNA and reverse transcribed it into cDNA to act as the sequencing template. The protocol was immunoSEQ multiplex PCR, while the TCRdb copy is restricted to in-frame clones and leaves out a portion. This repertoire holds 2,000 or so clones, and none appear only once. The V end lost 0 bases, the J end lost 1 base, and 7 bases lay between the germline ends. The germline V gene encodes CDR1 NSHNY and CDR2 SYGAGN. This CDR3 region has 15 residues. To note about this clone: The antigen is not known. Any gene name here is a mouse gene name. The DNA ends 4 residues before the CDR3 does, and the rest of the CDR3 is filled in from the germline J gene.

Cells that came from pooled cutaneous lymph nodes were sorted using CD4, CD8alpha, NKG2D, NKG2ACE and other markers. The origin of this receptor is a C3H/HeJ mouse with alopecia areata. For the strain, the MHC haplotype given is H2-k. Source material: CD8+ T cells sorted from a lymph node. The chain carries TRBV13-1 and TRBJ2-2; D ambiguous. The part of the CDR3 DNA that was read is TGTGCCAGCAGTGATGCCCCCAGAAACACCGGG. Its protein is CASSDAPRNTG. The full CDR3 protein reads CASSDAPRNTGQLYF.